This T cell receptor (beta chain) was identified in a study of blood T cell repertoires in COVID-19. Study-level information: Sites across the United States, Italy and Spain contributed samples from acute and convalescent COVID-19.

V lost 3 bases, J lost 5 bases, and 11 bases stayed unmatched. Per germline, CDR1 SGDLS and CDR2 YYNGEE. The CDR3 length is 17 residues. Clinical histories supplied by participants themselves formed the basis of cohort assignment. Before being deemed recovered, Cohort 3 donors had two negative PCRs, clearance, or symptom resolution. In the original analysis: Using reference gene primer amplification, nucleated cell counts were estimated. TCRdb's table, derived via immunoSEQ multiplex PCR, lists solely in-frame clones and lacks some. That table gives V, J and clone size, and the DNA gave D and trimming. The sample lists roughly 290,000 clones; 80% to 90% were seen once.

This TCR was recovered from a woman aged 25 to 39 who had recovered from COVID-19. The sample comprised PBMCs or T cells enriched from blood (not recorded which). The chain joins TRBV9 to TRBJ1-4; the match to TRBD1 covers 9 bases. CDR3 residues: CASSDPGQGSGNEKLFF. The DNA of the CDR3 is TGTGCCAGCAGCGACCCAGGACAGGGGAGTGGGAATGAAAAACTGTTTTTT.